This T cell receptor (beta chain) was identified in a study of technical replicates of blood from several donors listed by TCRdb under 2017. In regard to this clone: Its antigen is unknown. No much larger clone is present one base from it, and per-base qualities are unavailable.

The library was obtained by the immunoSEQ multiplex PCR assay. TCRdb retrieved this table from immuneACCESS and kept in-frame rearrangements only. Not all clones are present; in checked studies, unresolved V genes account for under half, and no reason is known for the remainder. The sample contains roughly 85,000 clones, around 94% of them found a single time. The ten top clones hold under 0.3% of the sample. The specimen was T cells isolated from PBMCs. The receptor's source is a human donor in good health.

CDR3 loop: CASSLGLAGISYEQYF. In nucleotide form, the sequence is TGTGCCAGCAGCTTAGGTCTAGCGGGGATCTCCTACGAGCAGTACTTC. The sequence joins TRBV7-6 to TRBJ2-7; TRBD2 agrees with 9 junctional bases. The germline V gene specifies SGHVS as CDR1 and FNYEAQ as CDR2. Trimming accounts for 1 base at V and 0 bases at J, while the number of junction bases matched to no gene is 4. The CDR3, cysteine through phenylalanine, is 16 amino acids long. Of all the DNA, just the CDR3 is kept, 48 bases in frame from base 1.